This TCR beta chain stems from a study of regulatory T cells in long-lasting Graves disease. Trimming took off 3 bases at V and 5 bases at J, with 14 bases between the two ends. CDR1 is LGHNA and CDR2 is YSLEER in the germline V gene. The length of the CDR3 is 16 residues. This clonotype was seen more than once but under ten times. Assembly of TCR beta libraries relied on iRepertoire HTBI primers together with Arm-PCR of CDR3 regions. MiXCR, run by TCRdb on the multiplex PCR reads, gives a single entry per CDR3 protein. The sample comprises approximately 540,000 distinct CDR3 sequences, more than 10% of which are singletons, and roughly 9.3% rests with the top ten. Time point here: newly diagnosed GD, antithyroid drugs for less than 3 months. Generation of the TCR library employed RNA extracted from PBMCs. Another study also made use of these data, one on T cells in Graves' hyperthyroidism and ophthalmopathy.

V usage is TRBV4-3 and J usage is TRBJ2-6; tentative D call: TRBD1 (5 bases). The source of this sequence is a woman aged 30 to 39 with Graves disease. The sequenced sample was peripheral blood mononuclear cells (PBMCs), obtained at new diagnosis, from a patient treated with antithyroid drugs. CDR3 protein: CASSHNRTRRANVLTF. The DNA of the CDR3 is TGCGCCAGCAGCCACAACAGGACACGGCGGGCCAACGTCCTGACTTTC.